The 10 T cell receptor beta chains reported below all come from one sample, sequenced in a study of blood T cells in healthy people across ages. It was with a sample-barcoded 5' primer and a J-beta primer mix that a second PCR of roughly 7 to 12 cycles was run. TCRdb re-analysed the 5' RACE reads in MiXCR, keeping a single row per CDR3 protein. Here the sample spans about 810,000 distinct CDR3 sequences, roughly 35% being singletons. The source material was blood. These TCRs come from a man younger than 35 in good health.

This clonotype was seen at least ten times. The CDR3 spells CASSLEAGAADTQYF. CDR3 bases: TGCGCCAGCAGCTTGGAAGCGGGGGCTGCAGATACGCAGTATTTT. This chain links TRBV5-1 with TRBJ2-3; TRBD2 matches at 8 bases. With 0 bases clipped from V and 4 bases from J, the junction kept 4 bases outside the gene matches. Germline V gives CDR1 SGHRS, CDR2 YFSETQ. The CDR3 has 15 amino acids.

J is TRBJ2-5 and V is TRBV14, with 9 bases aligning to TRBD2. The germline V gene encodes CDR1 SGHDN and CDR2 FVKESK. The J segment lost 8 bases and the V segment lost 1 base, leaving 14 bases of the junction unmatched. The CDR3 loop spans 17 amino acids. CDR3 bases: TGTGCCAGCAGCCAAGCCCAAGAGACTAGCGGATTGAGAACCCAGTACTTC. Residues: CASSQAQETSGLRTQYF.

The table lists this clonotype with a few counts. A much bigger clone sits one base away, suggesting this may be a read error. The V call is TRBV12-3 or TRBV12-4, the J call TRBJ2-5, with D possibly called TRBD1 or TRBD2 (5 bases each). V was clipped by 4 bases and J by 11 bases, with 17 bases between them. This CDR3 has 13 amino acids. The CDR3 DNA sequence: TGTGCCAGCAGTTCGTTCCGGGACGGTGAGCAGTACTTC. Its translation is CASSSFRDGEQYF.

The table lists this clonotype with many counts. The rearrangement links TRBV12-3 or TRBV12-4 to TRBJ1-2; D uncertain. V gave up 6 bases and J gave up 1 base, with 12 bases separating them. This CDR3 is built from 14 residues. CDR3 residues: CASRATSNNYGYTF. The DNA for the CDR3 is TGTGCCAGCAGGGCGACTTCGAATAACTATGGCTACACCTTC.

This chain links TRBV30 with TRBJ1-1; D remains ambiguous. CDR1 is GTSNPN, CDR2 SVGIG, per germline (reference sequence). Trimming shortened V by 1 base and J by 6 bases, and 21 bases separated the two germline ends. The CDR3 spans 16 residues. The CDR3 loop is CAWSGLGSSRRAEAFF. The CDR3, as DNA: TGTGCCTGGAGTGGTCTGGGGTCCAGTCGACGGGCTGAAGCTTTCTTT.

This clonotype was seen only a few times. The J gene is TRBJ2-3, the V gene TRBV4-1, with 7 bases that match TRBD1. Unmatched junction bases numbered 10, after V lost 1 base and J lost 6 bases. The CDR3 loop spans 16 amino acids. Germline lookup yields CDR1 MGHRA and CDR2 YSYEKL. CDR3 in DNA: TGCGCCAGCAGCCAAGGGGCGACAGTACAGGGGGATACGCAGTATTTT. This gives the protein CASSQGATVQGDTQYF.

A remark on this clonotype: A much larger clone lies one base from this, so it may be a read error. This chain links TRBV20-1 with TRBJ2-3; a possible D gene is TRBD2 (7 bases). CDR3 length: 18 residues. Between the trimmed V and J ends, which lost 5 bases and 0 bases, there was a span of 24 bases. Germline values: CDR1 DFQATT, CDR2 SNEGSKA (reference sequence). The CDR3 is CSAGQQGSRGGSTDTQYF. In DNA form, the CDR3 reads TGCAGTGCTGGGCAACAAGGGTCAAGGGGGGGGAGCACAGATACGCAGTATTTT.

The chain uses TRBV4-1 and TRBJ1-2, with D possibly matching TRBD1 (5 bases). V lost 1 base and J lost 8, with 17 bases in between. Germline V gives CDR1 MGHRA, CDR2 YSYEKL. The CDR3 sequence is 15 residues long. CDR3 nucleotide sequence: TGCGCCAGCAGCCAAGGTTCAGGGTTCCAGCTCGGCTACACCTTC. Encoded protein: CASSQGSGFQLGYTF.

The V call is TRBV7-9, the J call TRBJ1-1, with D unclear. Deletions cut 5 bases from V and 11 bases from J, with 15 bases between. The CDR3 is 12 amino acids. The germline CDR1 and CDR2 sequences are SEHNR and FQNEAQ (reference sequence). CDR3 sequence reads: CASSTGLDGAFF. CDR3 DNA sequence: TGTGCCAGCAGCACGGGCCTGGACGGGGCTTTCTTT.

This clonotype has ten or more counts. The V call is TRBV3-1, the J call TRBJ2-3, with unresolved D. Germline V lookup: CDR1 LGHDT, CDR2 YNNKEL (reference sequence). This CDR3 is 16 amino acids long. Between the trimmed V and J ends, which lost 0 bases and 4 bases, there was a span of 14 bases. CDR3 in amino acids: CASSQDVADGPDTQYF. CDR3 bases: TGTGCCAGCAGCCAAGATGTGGCGGATGGACCAGATACGCAGTATTTT.